These 10 T cell receptor beta chains came from one sample sequenced in a study of graft-versus-host responses after intestinal transplantation. The assay was immunoSEQ multiplex PCR, and TCRdb's table has in-frame clones only and misses some. The sample lists nearly 90,000 clones, roughly four fifths seen once, with about a sixth in the top ten. Antigens for these TCRs are unknown. The sample was unstimulated CD8+ T cells sorted from spleen or lymph node cells, taken before intestinal transplant. The receptors originated from a human donor who received an intestinal transplant.

The chain combines TRBV6-5 with TRBJ1-1; D remains ambiguous. The V gene's germline CDR1 is MNHEY and CDR2 SVGAGI. Trimming removed 5 bases at V and 2 bases at J, with 6 bases between. This CDR3 comprises 12 residues. CDR3: CASSDLNTEAFF. Written as DNA, the CDR3 is TGTGCCAGCAGTGACTTAAACACTGAAGCTTTCTTT.

This chain joins TRBV2 and TRBJ2-2, with 14 bases that match TRBD2. CDR3 length equals 15 residues. Losses at the gene ends were 3 bases for V and 7 bases for J; bases not matched to a gene: 1. Looked up from germline, CDR1 is SNHLY and CDR2 is FYNNEI. The CDR3 DNA reads as TGTGCCAGCAGTGAGGGACTAGCGGGGGACGGGGAGCTGTTTTTT. Protein product: CASSEGLAGDGELFF. Full variable domain (remainder filled in from reference TRBV2 and TRBJ2-2): EPEVTQTPSHQVTQMGQEVILRCVPISNHLYFYWYRQILGQKVEFLVSFYNNEISEKSEIFDDQFSVERPDGSNFTLKIRSTKLEDSAMYFCASSEGLAGDGELFFGEGSRLTVL.

In its sample, this clone was seen a few times. The J gene is TRBJ2-2, the V gene TRBV19; D may be TRBD1 or TRBD2 (5 bases each). The length of the CDR3 is 16 residues. Germline-derived CDR1 and CDR2 are LNHDA and SQIVND (reference sequence). V gave up 5 bases and J gave up 2 bases, with 15 bases separating them. The CDR3 loop reads CASSPEGPANTGELFF. CDR3 coding DNA: TGTGCCAGTAGTCCCGAGGGGCCCGCAAACACCGGGGAGCTGTTTTTT.

The chain employs TRBV28 and TRBJ2-2, with D possibly being TRBD1 or TRBD2 (7 bases each). Germline V gene lookup returns CDR1 MDHEN and CDR2 SYDVKM. The CDR3 contains 15 residues. V lost 3 bases to trimming and J lost 5 bases, with 13 bases between them. The CDR3 DNA is TGTGCCAGCAGTTTTGACAGGGAGGGAACCGGGGAGCTGTTTTTT. Its protein product is CASSFDREGTGELFF.

V and J are TRBV5-1 and TRBJ2-1; 10 bases align to TRBD1. Germline CDR1 is SGHRS and CDR2 is YFSETQ. The trim removed 1 base at V and 3 bases at J, leaving 4 bases unmatched. The CDR3 extends over 16 amino acids. CDR3 in DNA: TGCGCCAGCAGCTTGTGGGGACAGGGGAGCTACAATGAGCAGTTCTTC. It is translated as CASSLWGQGSYNEQFF.

The rearrangement joins TRBV5-1 to TRBJ2-3; tentatively, D is TRBD1 (6 bases). The germline V and J ends were trimmed by 4 bases and 5 bases, with 14 bases remaining between them. The germline gives CDR1 SGHRS, CDR2 YFSETQ. The CDR3 runs 14 residues. CDR3 amino acids: CASSEGTLRDTQYF. CDR3 in DNA: TGCGCCAGCAGCGAAGGGACATTACGAGATACGCAGTATTTT.

J is TRBJ1-4 and V is TRBV27; a possible D gene is TRBD1 (6 bases). The CDR3 runs 18 residues. V gave up 5 bases and J gave up 0 bases, with 19 bases separating them. Per the germline V gene, CDR1 is MNHEY and CDR2 is SMNVEV (reference sequence). The CDR3, as DNA: TGTGCCAGCAGTGGGGCAGGGGACCCTTTCGCAACTAATGAAAAACTGTTTTTT. Its translation is CASSGAGDPFATNEKLFF.

This clone has more than one count but fewer than ten. The same CDR3 also results from other DNA sequences found in this sample. The rearrangement links TRBV19 to TRBJ2-3; D call uncertain. Trimming left V 3 bases short and J 1 base short, with 8 bases between. Germline V gene lookup returns CDR1 LNHDA and CDR2 SQIVND (reference sequence). The CDR3 is made up of 14 amino acids. CDR3 bases: TGTGCCAGTAGTATTCTTCCAGGCACAGATACGCAGTATTTT. Protein product: CASSILPGTDTQYF. The full variable domain, completed using reference TRBV19 and TRBJ2-3, is DGGITQSPKYLFRKEGQNVTLSCEQNLNHDAMYWYRQDPGQGLRLIYYSQIVNDFQKGDIAEGYSVSREKKESFPLTVTSAQKNPTAFYLCASSILPGTDTQYFGPGTRLTVL.

The rearrangement uses TRBV9 and TRBJ2-7; D is possibly TRBD1 (5 bases). The germline V and J ends were trimmed by 0 bases and 1 base, with 8 bases remaining between them. Per germline, CDR1 SGDLS and CDR2 YYNGEE. The CDR3 covers 14 residues. CDR3 sequence: CASSVGGQSYEQYF. In DNA, the CDR3 is TGTGCCAGCAGCGTAGGGGGCCAATCCTACGAGCAGTACTTC.

The chain uses TRBV13 and TRBJ2-3; TRBD2 agrees at 12 bases. CDR1 is PRHDT, CDR2 FYEKMQ, per germline (reference sequence). The CDR3 consists of 16 residues. V was clipped by 5 bases and J by 3 bases; unmatched bases: 6. This CDR3 is CASSLLGLAGTDTQYF. CDR3 DNA sequence: TGTGCCAGCAGCCTATTGGGACTAGCGGGTACAGATACGCAGTATTTT.